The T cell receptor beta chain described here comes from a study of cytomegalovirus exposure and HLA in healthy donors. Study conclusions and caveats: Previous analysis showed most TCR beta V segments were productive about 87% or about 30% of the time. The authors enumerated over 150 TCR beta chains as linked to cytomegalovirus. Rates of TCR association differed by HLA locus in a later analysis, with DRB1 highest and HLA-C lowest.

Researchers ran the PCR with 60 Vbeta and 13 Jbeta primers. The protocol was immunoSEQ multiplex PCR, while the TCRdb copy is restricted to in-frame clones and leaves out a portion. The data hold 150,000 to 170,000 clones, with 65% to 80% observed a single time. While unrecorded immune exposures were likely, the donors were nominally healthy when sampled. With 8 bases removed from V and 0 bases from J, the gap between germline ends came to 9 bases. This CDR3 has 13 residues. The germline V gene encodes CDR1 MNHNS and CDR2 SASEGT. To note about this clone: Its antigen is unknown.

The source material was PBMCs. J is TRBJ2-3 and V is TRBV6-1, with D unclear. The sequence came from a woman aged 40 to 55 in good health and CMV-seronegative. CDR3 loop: CASFGRSTDTQYF. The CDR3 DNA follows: TGTGCCAGCTTTGGCAGGAGCACAGATACGCAGTATTTT.